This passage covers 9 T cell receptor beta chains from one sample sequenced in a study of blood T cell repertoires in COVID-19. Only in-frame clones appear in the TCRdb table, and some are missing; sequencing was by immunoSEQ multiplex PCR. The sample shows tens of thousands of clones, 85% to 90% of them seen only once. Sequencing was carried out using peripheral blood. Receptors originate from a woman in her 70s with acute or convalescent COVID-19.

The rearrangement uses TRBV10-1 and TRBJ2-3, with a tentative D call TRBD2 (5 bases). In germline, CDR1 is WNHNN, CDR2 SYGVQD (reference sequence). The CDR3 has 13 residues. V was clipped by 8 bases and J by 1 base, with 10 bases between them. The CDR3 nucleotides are TGCGCCAGCGGAGAAGCGGGCACAGATACGCAGTATTTT. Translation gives CASGEAGTDTQYF.

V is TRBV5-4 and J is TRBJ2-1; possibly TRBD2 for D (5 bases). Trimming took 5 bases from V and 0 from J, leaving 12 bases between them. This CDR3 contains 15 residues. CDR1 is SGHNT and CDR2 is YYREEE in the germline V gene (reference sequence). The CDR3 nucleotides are TGTGCCAGCAGTGCCGGGGTGAACTCCTACAATGAGCAGTTCTTC. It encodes CASSAGVNSYNEQFF.

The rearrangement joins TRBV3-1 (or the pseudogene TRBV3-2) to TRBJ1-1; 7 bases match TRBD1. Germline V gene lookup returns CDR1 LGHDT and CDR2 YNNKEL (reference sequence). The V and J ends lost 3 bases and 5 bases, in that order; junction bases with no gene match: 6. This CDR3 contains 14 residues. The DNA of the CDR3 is TGTGCCAGCAGCCAGCAGACAGGGATTACTGAAGCTTTCTTT. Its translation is CASSQQTGITEAFF.

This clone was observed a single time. The CDR3 loop is CASSSIRGYQETQYF. In nucleotides, the CDR3 is TGTGCCAGCAGCTCAATAAGGGGATACCAAGAGACCCAGTACTTC. The V gene is TRBV11-2, the J gene TRBJ2-5, with TRBD1 as a possible D gene (5 bases). V was shortened by 4 bases and J by 0 bases, with 12 bases between the two germline ends. Per germline, CDR1 SGHAT and CDR2 FQNNGV. The CDR3 has 15 amino acids.

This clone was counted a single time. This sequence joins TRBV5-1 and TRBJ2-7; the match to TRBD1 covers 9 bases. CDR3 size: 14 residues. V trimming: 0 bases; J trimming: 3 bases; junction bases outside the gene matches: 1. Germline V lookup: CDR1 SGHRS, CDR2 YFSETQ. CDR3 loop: CASSLEGQGYEQYV. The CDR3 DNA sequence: TGCGCCAGCAGCTTGGAGGGACAGGGCTACGAGCAGTACGTC.

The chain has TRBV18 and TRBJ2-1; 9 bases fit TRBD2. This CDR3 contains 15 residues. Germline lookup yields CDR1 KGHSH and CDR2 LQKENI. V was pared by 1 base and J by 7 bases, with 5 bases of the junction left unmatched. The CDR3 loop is CASSPLAGAQNEQFF. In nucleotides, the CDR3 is TGTGCCAGCTCACCACTAGCGGGAGCACAAAATGAGCAGTTCTTC.

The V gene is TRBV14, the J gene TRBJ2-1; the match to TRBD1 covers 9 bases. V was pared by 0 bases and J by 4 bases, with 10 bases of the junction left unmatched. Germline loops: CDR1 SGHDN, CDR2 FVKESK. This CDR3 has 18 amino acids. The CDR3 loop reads CASSQDFGTGRLYNEQFF. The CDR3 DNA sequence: TGTGCCAGCAGCCAAGATTTCGGGACAGGGCGTCTGTACAATGAGCAGTTCTTC.

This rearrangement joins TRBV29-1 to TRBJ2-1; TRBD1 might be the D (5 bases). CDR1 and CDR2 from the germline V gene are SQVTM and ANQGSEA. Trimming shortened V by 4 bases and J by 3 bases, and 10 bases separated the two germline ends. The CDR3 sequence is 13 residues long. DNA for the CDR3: TGCAGCGTTGCGTTAGACAGCTACAATGAGCAGTTCTTC. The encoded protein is CSVALDSYNEQFF.

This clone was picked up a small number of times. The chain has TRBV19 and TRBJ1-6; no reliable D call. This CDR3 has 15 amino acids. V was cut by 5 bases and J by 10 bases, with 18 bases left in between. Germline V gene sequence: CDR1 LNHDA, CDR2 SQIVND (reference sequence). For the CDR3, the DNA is TGTGCCAGTAGTCCTCCGGACGGGGTAGCCTCACCCCTCCACTTT. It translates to CASSPPDGVASPLHF.